Here is one T cell receptor (beta chain) with its context. These data are taken from a study of CD8 T cells in Susac syndrome. The authors reverse transcribed roughly 0.5 to 1 ug RNA with random hexamers. TCRdb redid the calling of the immunoSEQ multiplex PCR reads with MiXCR, one entry per CDR3 protein. The sample lists approximately 200,000 distinct CDR3 sequences, 85% to 95% occurring once. Sequenced: CD4+ T cells from PBMCs. The source of this sequence is a human donor with multiple sclerosis.

CDR3 coding DNA: TGCAGCGTTGAAGATTACCCTGAAGCTTTCTTT. Protein product: CSVEDYPEAFF. The chain employs TRBV29-1 and TRBJ1-1, with D unresolved. Deletions cut 0 bases from V and 6 bases from J, with 5 bases between. CDR1 is SQVTM, CDR2 ANQGSEA, per germline. The CDR3 is 11 residues long.